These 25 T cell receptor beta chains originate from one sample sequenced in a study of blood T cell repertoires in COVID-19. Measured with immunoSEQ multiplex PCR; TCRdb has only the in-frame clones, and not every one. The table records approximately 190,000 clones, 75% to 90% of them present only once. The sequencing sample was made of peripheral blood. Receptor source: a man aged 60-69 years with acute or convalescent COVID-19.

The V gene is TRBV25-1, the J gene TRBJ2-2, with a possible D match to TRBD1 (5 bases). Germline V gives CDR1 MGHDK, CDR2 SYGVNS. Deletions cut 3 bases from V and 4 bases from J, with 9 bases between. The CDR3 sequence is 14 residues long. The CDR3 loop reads CASSDQGSTGELFF. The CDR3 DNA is TGTGCCAGCAGTGACCAGGGTTCCACCGGGGAGCTGTTTTTT.

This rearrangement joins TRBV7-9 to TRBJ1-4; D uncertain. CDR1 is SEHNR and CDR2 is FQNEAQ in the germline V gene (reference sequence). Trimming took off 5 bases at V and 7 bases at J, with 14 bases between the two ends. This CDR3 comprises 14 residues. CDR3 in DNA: TGTGCCAGCAGCCCCGGGGTGAGCGGTGAAAAACTGTTTTTT. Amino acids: CASSPGVSGEKLFF.

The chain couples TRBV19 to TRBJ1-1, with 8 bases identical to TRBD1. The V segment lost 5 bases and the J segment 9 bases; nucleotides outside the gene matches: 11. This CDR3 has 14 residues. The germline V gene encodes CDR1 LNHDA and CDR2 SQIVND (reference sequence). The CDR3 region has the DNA TGTGCCAGTAGTGACCCCCCGGACAGGGTTAAAGCTTTCTTT. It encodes CASSDPPDRVKAFF.

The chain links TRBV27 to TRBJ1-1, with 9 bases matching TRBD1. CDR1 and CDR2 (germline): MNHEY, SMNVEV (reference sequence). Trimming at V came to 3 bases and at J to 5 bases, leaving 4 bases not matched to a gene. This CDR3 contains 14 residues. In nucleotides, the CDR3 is TGTGCCAGCAGTTTCACAGGGGGCGGTACTGAAGCTTTCTTT. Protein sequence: CASSFTGGGTEAFF.

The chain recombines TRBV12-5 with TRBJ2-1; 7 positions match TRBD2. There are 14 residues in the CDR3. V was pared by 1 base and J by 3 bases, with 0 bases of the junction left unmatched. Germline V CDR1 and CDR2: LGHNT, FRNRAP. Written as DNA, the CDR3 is TGTGCTAGTGGTTTGGGGGACTACTACAATGAGCAGTTCTTC. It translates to CASGLGDYYNEQFF.

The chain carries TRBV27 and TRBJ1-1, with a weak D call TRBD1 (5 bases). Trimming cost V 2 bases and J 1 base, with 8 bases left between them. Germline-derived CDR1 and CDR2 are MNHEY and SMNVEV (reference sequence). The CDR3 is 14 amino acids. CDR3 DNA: TGTGCCAGCAGTTTAGCGGGGGGGAACACTGAAGCTTTCTTT. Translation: CASSLAGGNTEAFF.

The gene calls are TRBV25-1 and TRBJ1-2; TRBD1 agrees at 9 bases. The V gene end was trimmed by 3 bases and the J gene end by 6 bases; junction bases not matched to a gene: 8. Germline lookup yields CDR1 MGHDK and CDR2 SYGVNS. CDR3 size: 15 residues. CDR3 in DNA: TGTGCCAGCAGTGAGTTAGGGGACAGGGTAAATGGCTACACCTTC. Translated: CASSELGDRVNGYTF.

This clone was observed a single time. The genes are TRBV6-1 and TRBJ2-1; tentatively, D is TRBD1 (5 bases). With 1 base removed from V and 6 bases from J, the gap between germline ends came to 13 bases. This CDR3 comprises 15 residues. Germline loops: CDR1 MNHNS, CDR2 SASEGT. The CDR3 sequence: CASSEDPGRGNEQFF. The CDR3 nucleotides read TGTGCCAGCAGTGAAGACCCCGGTAGGGGCAATGAGCAGTTCTTC.

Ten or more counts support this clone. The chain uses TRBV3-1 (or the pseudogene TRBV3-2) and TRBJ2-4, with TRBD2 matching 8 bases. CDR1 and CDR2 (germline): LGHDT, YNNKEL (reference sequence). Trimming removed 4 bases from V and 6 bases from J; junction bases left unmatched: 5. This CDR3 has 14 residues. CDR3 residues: CASSLSGSRNIQYF. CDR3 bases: TGTGCCAGCAGCCTGAGCGGGAGTCGAAACATTCAGTACTTC.

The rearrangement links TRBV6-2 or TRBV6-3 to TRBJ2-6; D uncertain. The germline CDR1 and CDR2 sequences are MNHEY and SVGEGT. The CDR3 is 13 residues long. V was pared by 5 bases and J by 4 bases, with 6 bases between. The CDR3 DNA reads TGTGCCAGCAGTCAACTGGGGGCCAACGTCCTGACTTTC. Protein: CASSQLGANVLTF.

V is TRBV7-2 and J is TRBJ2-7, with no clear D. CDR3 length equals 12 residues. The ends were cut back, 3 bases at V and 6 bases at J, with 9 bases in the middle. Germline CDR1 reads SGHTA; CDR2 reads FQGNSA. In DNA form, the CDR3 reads TGTGCCAGCAGCTTCGGTCTTATCGAGCAGTACTTC. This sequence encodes CASSFGLIEQYF.

The CDR3 DNA is TGTGCCAGCAGCGACCCGGGACAGGGCAATGAGCAGTTCTTC. Protein sequence: CASSDPGQGNEQFF. The rearrangement uses TRBV9 and TRBJ2-1, with 9 bases lining up with TRBD1. With V trimmed by 3 bases and J by 6 bases, 4 bases remained unmatched. This CDR3 comprises 14 residues. Germline V CDR1 and CDR2: SGDLS, YYNGEE.

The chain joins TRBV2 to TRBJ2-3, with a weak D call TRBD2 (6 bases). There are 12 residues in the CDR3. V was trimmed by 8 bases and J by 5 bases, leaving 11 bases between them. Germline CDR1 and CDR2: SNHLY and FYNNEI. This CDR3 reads CASGGGEDTQYF. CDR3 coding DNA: TGTGCCAGCGGAGGAGGGGAAGATACGCAGTATTTT.

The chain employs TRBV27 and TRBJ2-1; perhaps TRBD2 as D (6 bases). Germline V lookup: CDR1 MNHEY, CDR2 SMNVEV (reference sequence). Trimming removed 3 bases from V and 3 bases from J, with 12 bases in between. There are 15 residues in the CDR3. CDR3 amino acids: CASSFIGRVYNEQFF. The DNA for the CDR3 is TGTGCCAGCAGTTTTATCGGGAGAGTCTACAATGAGCAGTTCTTC.

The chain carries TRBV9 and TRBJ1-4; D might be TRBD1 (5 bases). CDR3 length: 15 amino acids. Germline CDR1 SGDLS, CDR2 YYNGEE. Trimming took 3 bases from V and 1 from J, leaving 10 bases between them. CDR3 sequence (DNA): TGTGCCAGCAGCGCAAAAGGGGTAACTAATGAAAAACTGTTTTTT. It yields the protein CASSAKGVTNEKLFF.

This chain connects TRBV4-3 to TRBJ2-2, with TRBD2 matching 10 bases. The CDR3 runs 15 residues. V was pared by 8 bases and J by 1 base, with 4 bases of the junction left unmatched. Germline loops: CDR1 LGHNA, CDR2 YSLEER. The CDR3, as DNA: TGCGCCAGCGGAAGCGGGGGGGTGAACACCGGGGAGCTGTTTTTT. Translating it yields CASGSGGVNTGELFF.

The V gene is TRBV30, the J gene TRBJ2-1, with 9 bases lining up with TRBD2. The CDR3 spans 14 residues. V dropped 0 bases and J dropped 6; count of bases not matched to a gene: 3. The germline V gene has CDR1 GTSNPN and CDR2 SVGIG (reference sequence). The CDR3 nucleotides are TGTGCCTGGAGTGTGACTAGCGGAAGCAATGAGCAGTTCTTC. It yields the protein CAWSVTSGSNEQFF.

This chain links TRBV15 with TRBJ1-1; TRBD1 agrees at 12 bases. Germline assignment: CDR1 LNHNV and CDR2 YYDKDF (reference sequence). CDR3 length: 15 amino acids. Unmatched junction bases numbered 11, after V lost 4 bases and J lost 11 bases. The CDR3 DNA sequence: TGTGCCACCAGCACACCCGGGACAGGGGGCGATCGGGCTTTCTTT. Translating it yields CATSTPGTGGDRAFF.

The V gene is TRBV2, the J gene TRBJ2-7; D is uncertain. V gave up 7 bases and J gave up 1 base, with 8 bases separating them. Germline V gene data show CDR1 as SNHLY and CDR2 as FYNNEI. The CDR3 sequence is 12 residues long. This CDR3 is CASKELSYEQYF. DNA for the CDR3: TGTGCCAGCAAGGAGTTATCCTACGAGCAGTACTTC.

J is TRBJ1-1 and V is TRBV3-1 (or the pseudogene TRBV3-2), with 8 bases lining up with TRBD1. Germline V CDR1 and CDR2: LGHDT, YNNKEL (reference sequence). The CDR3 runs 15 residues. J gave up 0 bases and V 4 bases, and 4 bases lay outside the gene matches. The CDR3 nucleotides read TGTGCCAGCAGCCCTACGGGACAGGTGAACACTGAAGCTTTCTTT. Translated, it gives CASSPTGQVNTEAFF.

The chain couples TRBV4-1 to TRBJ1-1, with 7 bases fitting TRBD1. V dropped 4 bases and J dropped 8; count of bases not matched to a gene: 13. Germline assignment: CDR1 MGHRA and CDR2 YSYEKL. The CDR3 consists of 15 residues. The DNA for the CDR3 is TGCGCCAGCAGCCCCCCCAGGGCAGGGGGACGGGAAGCTTTCTTT. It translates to CASSPPRAGGREAFF.

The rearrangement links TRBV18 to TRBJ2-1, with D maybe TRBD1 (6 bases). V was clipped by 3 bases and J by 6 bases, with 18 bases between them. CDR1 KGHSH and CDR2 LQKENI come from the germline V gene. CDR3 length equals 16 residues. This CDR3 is CASSPILQGVFNEQFF. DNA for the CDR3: TGTGCCAGCTCACCGATCCTACAGGGAGTCTTCAATGAGCAGTTCTTC.

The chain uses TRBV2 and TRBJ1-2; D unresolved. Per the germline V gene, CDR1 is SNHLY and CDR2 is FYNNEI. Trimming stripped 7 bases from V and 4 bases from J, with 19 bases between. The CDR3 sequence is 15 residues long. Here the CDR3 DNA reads TGTGCCAGCACCAAAAGCGGGTTACGAGTCTATGGCTACACCTTC. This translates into CASTKSGLRVYGYTF.

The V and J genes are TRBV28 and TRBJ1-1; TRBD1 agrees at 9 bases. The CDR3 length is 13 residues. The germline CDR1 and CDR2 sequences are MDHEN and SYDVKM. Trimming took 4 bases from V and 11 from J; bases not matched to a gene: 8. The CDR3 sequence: CASSSMTGGNAFF. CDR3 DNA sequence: TGTGCCAGCAGTTCGATGACAGGGGGGAATGCTTTCTTT. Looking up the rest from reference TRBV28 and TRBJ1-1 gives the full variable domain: DVKVTQSSRYLVKRTGEKVFLECVQDMDHENMFWYRQDPGLGLRLIYFSYDVKMKEKGDIPEGYSVSREKKERFSLILESASTNQTSMYLCASSSMTGGNAFFGQGTRLTVV.

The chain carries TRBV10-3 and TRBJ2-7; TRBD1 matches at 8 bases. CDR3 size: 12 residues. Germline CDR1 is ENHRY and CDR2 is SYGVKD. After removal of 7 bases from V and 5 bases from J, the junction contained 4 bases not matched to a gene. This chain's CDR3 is CAIKQGADEQYF. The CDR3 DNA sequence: TGTGCCATCAAGCAGGGGGCTGACGAGCAGTACTTC.